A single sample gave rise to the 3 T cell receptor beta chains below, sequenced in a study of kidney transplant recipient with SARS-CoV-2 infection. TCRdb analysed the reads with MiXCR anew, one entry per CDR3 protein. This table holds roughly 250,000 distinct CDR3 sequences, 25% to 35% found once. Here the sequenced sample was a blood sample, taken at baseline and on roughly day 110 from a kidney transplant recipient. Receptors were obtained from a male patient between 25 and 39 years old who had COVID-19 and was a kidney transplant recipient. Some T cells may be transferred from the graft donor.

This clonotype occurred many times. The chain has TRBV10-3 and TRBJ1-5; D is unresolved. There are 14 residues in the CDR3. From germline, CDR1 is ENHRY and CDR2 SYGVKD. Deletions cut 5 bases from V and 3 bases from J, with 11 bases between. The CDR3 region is CAISPEPANQPQHF. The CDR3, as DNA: TGTGCCATCAGTCCCGAACCTGCCAATCAGCCCCAGCATTTT.

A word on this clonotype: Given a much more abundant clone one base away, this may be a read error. Here the CDR3 reads CASSKGQVMGETQHF. The CDR3 nucleotides read TGTGCCAGCAGTAAAGGGCAGGTGATGGGAGAGACCCAGCACTTC. The chain joins TRBV27 to TRBJ2-5; tentative D call: TRBD2 (5 bases). CDR1 and CDR2 (germline): MNHEY, SMNVEV (reference sequence). There are 15 residues in the CDR3.

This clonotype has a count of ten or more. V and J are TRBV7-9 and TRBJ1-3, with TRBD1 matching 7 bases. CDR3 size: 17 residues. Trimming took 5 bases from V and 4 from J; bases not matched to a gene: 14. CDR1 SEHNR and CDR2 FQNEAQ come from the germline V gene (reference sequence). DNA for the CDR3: TGTGCCAGCAGCAGTGGCGGCGGAGGGGGCGAGGGAAACACCATATATTTT. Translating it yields CASSSGGGGGEGNTIYF.